Listed below are T cell receptor beta chains from one sample, sequenced in a study of blood T cell repertoires in COVID-19. Profiled with immunoSEQ multiplex PCR; TCRdb holds only in-frame clones, not every one. The data show about 280,000 clones, around 90% seen once. The sequencing input was peripheral blood. The receptors come from a man younger than 30 with active or convalescent COVID-19. The CDR3 runs from the conserved cysteine through the conserved F or W. D genes are given only for firm matches. Expanded clones are given a class, and other clones once, few, many or no size at all.

d_call clone_size j_call v_call cdr3_aa cdr3_nt
NA NA TRBJ2-2 TRBV13 CASSPANTGELFF TGTGCCAGCAGCCCCGCGAACACCGGGGAGCTGTTTTTT
NA NA TRBJ2-2 TRBV9 CASSDPRGATDTGELFF TGTGCCAGCAGCGACCCCAGGGGTGCCACGGACACCGGGGAGCTGTTTTTT
TRBD1 once TRBJ1-5 TRBV4-2 CASSQGDRGNQPQHF TGTGCCAGCAGCCAAGGGGACAGGGGAAATCAGCCCCAGCATTTT
TRBD1 NA TRBJ1-5 TRBV7-8 CASSFLPGQGARQPQHF TGTGCCAGCAGCTTTCTCCCGGGACAGGGGGCGCGTCAGCCCCAGCATTTT
TRBD1 NA TRBJ1-1 TRBV6-2/TRBV6-3 CASSYSGGNTEAFF TGTGCCAGCAGTTACTCAGGGGGCAACACTGAAGCTTTCTTT
TRBD1 NA TRBJ1-4 TRBV2 CASSEVGTDNEKLFF TGTGCCAGCAGTGAAGTGGGGACAGACAATGAAAAACTGTTTTTT
NA NA TRBJ1-2 TRBV7-9 CASSFAAPDYGYTF TGTGCCAGCAGCTTTGCCGCTCCGGACTATGGCTACACCTTC
TRBD1 NA TRBJ2-7 TRBV27 CASSLSGQGIYEQYF TGTGCCAGCAGTTTATCGGGACAGGGAATTTACGAGCAGTACTTC
TRBD1 NA TRBJ2-7 TRBV7-2 CASSFILSGGNLPYEQYF TGTGCCAGCAGCTTTATTTTGTCAGGGGGCAACCTCCCCTACGAGCAGTACTTC
NA NA TRBJ2-1 TRBV9 CASSVETSSLNEQFF TGTGCCAGCAGCGTAGAGACTAGTTCGCTTAATGAGCAGTTCTTC
NA once TRBJ1-4 TRBV14 CASSQVGGSLEKLFF TGTGCCAGCAGCCAAGTTGGCGGTTCTCTTGAAAAACTGTTTTTT
NA NA TRBJ2-2 TRBV11-2 CASSYLRAGELFF NA
TRBD1 NA TRBJ2-5 TRBV19 CASSIQGAPGETQYF TGTGCCAGTAGTATACAGGGGGCGCCGGGGGAGACCCAGTACTTC
NA once TRBJ2-3 TRBV7-9 CASSLRADTQYF TGTGCCAGCAGCTTACGGGCAGATACGCAGTATTTT
NA NA TRBJ2-7 TRBV3-1/TRBV3-2 CASSRGYYEQYF TGTGCCAGCAGCCGAGGTTACTACGAGCAGTACTTC
TRBD1 NA TRBJ2-1 TRBV15 CATSGGTGRINEQFF TGTGCCACCAGCGGGGGGACAGGGAGAATCAATGAGCAGTTCTTC
NA NA TRBJ2-7 TRBV28 CASTPVGASYEQYF TGTGCCAGCACCCCCGTGGGGGCTTCCTACGAGCAGTACTTC
NA NA TRBJ2-3 TRBV24-1 CATSDPRLGDTDTQYF TGTGCCACCAGTGACCCTCGGCTAGGGGACACAGATACGCAGTATTTT
NA few TRBJ1-6 TRBV19 CASTPWGRDSPLHF TGTGCCAGTACCCCATGGGGCAGGGATTCACCCCTCCACTTT
NA NA TRBJ2-7 TRBV19 CASTPAHSYEQYF TGTGCCAGTACTCCAGCGCACTCCTACGAGCAGTACTTC
NA once TRBJ1-4 TRBV4-1 CASSRSWGPNEKLFF TGCGCCAGCAGTCGGTCGTGGGGGCCTAATGAAAAACTGTTTTTT
NA NA TRBJ1-3 TRBV10-3 CAISAGGGTIYF TGTGCCATCAGCGCGGGTGGAGGCACCATATATTTT
NA NA TRBJ1-5 TRBV19 CASSIRGSGTLSNQPQHF TGTGCCAGTAGTATACGAGGGAGTGGCACTCTATCAAATCAGCCCCAGCATTTT
TRBD1 NA TRBJ2-1 TRBV27 CASSILGQGQFF TGTGCCAGCAGTATATTAGGACAGGGACAGTTCTTC
NA NA TRBJ1-5 TRBV12-3/TRBV12-4 CASSLSLPQPQHF TGTGCCAGCAGTTTGAGCCTCCCACAGCCCCAGCATTTT
NA NA TRBJ2-3 TRBV4-3 CASSQVTGTSTDTQYF TGCGCCAGCAGCCAAGTGACTGGGACTAGCACAGATACGCAGTATTTT
NA NA TRBJ1-2 TRBV7-2 CASSLRIDSLYGYTF TGTGCCAGCAGCCTACGAATAGACAGTCTCTATGGCTACACCTTC
TRBD2 NA TRBJ2-2 TRBV5-1 CASSFTGGGTGELFF TGCGCCAGCAGCTTCACGGGGGGGGGCACCGGGGAGCTGTTTTTT
TRBD2 once TRBJ2-3 TRBV4-1 CASSQEGWRGGTDTQYF TGCGCCAGCAGCCAAGAAGGGTGGCGGGGGGGTACAGATACGCAGTATTTT
TRBD2 NA TRBJ2-7 TRBV6-2/TRBV6-3 CASSLAGATYEQYF TGTGCCAGCAGTCTAGCGGGGGCAACCTACGAGCAGTACTTC
TRBD2 NA TRBJ2-3 TRBV10-1 CASSEAGLADTQYF TGCGCCAGCAGTGAGGCGGGACTAGCTGATACGCAGTATTTT
TRBD1 NA TRBJ1-2 TRBV18 CASSPPFTGGDYTF TGTGCCAGCTCACCACCTTTTACAGGGGGCGACTACACCTTC
TRBD1 NA TRBJ1-1 TRBV7-8 CASSPQTGATTEAFF TGTGCCAGCAGCCCCCAAACAGGGGCCACCACTGAAGCTTTCTTT
NA NA TRBJ2-2 TRBV4-1 CASSQIAVGGGELFF TGCGCCAGCAGCCAAATAGCGGTCGGGGGCGGGGAGCTGTTTTTT
TRBD1 NA TRBJ2-2 TRBV10-1 CASRPGQAGGELFF TGCGCCAGCAGGCCCGGACAGGCCGGAGGGGAGCTGTTTTTT
NA NA TRBJ1-2 TRBV21-1 CASSTRDREDGYTF TGTGCCAGCAGCACCCGGGACAGGGAGGATGGCTACACCTTC
NA NA TRBJ1-2 TRBV10-3 CAISERTGGGGYTF TGTGCCATCAGTGAGAGGACGGGTGGAGGAGGCTACACCTTC
NA NA TRBJ1-3 TRBV15 CATSRDRGVYNTIYF TGTGCCACCAGCAGAGATCGGGGGGTTTACAACACCATATATTTT
NA NA TRBJ2-3 TRBV13 CASSGPSVSSTDTQYF TGTGCCAGCAGCGGTCCTAGCGTGAGTAGCACAGATACGCAGTATTTT
TRBD1 NA TRBJ2-7 TRBV29-1 CSAKQGASYEQYF TGCAGCGCCAAACAGGGGGCATCCTACGAGCAGTACTTC
TRBD1 NA TRBJ1-2 TRBV19 CASRTGADGYTF TGTGCCAGCCGGACAGGGGCGGATGGCTACACCTTC
TRBD1 NA TRBJ1-6 TRBV6-2/TRBV6-3 CASTPTGGYGSPLHF TGTGCCAGCACCCCTACAGGGGGGTACGGTTCACCCCTCCACTTT
TRBD1 NA TRBJ1-2 TRBV18 CASSPPTGGRPYGYTF TGTGCCAGCTCACCACCAACAGGGGGCAGGCCCTATGGCTACACCTTC
TRBD1 NA TRBJ1-2 TRBV15 CATSRGQEYIYGYTF TGTGCCACCAGCAGGGGACAGGAGTACATCTATGGCTACACCTTC
TRBD1 NA TRBJ1-3 TRBV2 CASSAGTGVGGNTIYF TGTGCCAGCAGCGCCGGGACAGGGGTCGGCGGAAACACCATATATTTT
TRBD2 few TRBJ2-3 TRBV4-1 CASSQVLAGGRDTQYF TGCGCCAGCAGCCAAGTCCTGGCGGGGGGCAGAGATACGCAGTATTTT
TRBD2 NA TRBJ2-1 TRBV7-2 CASSLVSLAGVNEQFF TGTGCCAGCAGCCTGGTCTCCCTAGCGGGGGTCAATGAGCAGTTCTTC
NA NA TRBJ2-2 TRBV7-9 CARTETNTGELFF TGTGCCAGGACCGAGACGAACACCGGGGAGCTGTTTTTT
NA NA TRBJ1-2 TRBV6-1 CASSSPSGPGYTF TGTGCCAGCAGTTCCCCCTCAGGTCCGGGCTACACCTTC
TRBD2 NA TRBJ2-3 TRBV6-2/TRBV6-3 CASSSGGSDTDTQYF TGTGCCAGCAGTTCCGGGGGGTCAGACACAGATACGCAGTATTTT
NA NA TRBJ1-6 TRBV19 CASSIGDSLSYNSPLHF TGTGCCAGTAGTATAGGAGACAGCCTCTCCTATAATTCACCCCTCCACTTT
TRBD1 NA TRBJ1-4 TRBV19 CASSNRGRGSNEKLFF TGTGCCAGTAGTAACAGGGGGCGCGGGTCTAATGAAAAACTGTTTTTT
TRBD1 few TRBJ1-2 TRBV19 CASSPTGDYGYTF TGTGCCAGTAGTCCTACAGGGGACTATGGCTACACCTTC
TRBD1 NA TRBJ1-5 TRBV12-5 CASGLGQGWDQPQHF TGTGCTAGTGGTTTGGGACAGGGTTGGGATCAGCCCCAGCATTTT